This T cell receptor beta chain was identified in a study of blood T cell repertoires in COVID-19. Study context: Spain, Italy and the United States supplied samples that represented acute and convalescent COVID-19. T cells, B-cell-depleted T cells, or PBMCs provided the cDNA or gDNA that served as material.

The CDR3 covers 14 residues. V was pared by 4 bases and J by 4 bases, with 4 bases of the junction left unmatched. The V gene's germline CDR1 is MNHEY and CDR2 SVGAGI. Recovered participants had two consecutive negative NP/OP PCR tests, healthcare professional clearance, or symptom resolution. This clone was counted once. Authors' processing steps: The authors estimated nucleated cell counts from reference gene primer amplification. The method was immunoSEQ multiplex PCR; TCRdb's version includes in-frame clones alone and lacks a portion of them. V and J calls and clone size are those listed in that table; D and trimming were worked out from the DNA. The profile shows some 200,000 clones, roughly nine tenths of them singletons.

The sequence was obtained from a woman under 40 who had recovered from COVID-19. The rearrangement joins TRBV6-5 to TRBJ2-3; 8 bases match TRBD1. Sequencing input: PBMCs or T cells enriched from blood (not recorded which). The CDR3 is CASSFDRGPDTQYF. CDR3 in DNA: TGTGCCAGCAGTTTTGACAGGGGACCAGATACGCAGTATTTT.